The source of this T cell receptor (beta chain) is a study of T-cell memory formation after mild COVID-19. General study points: A balance of CD4 and CD8 characterized clones contracting day 15 to 85, whereas later expanders leaned CD4+.

For this clonotype: Its antigen is not known.

Each CDR3 protein gets one entry after TCRdb re-called the 5' RACE reads with MiXCR. The repertoire holds more than 250,000 distinct CDR3 sequences, with under 20% as singletons. CDR1 and CDR2 (germline): DFQATT, SNEGSKA (reference sequence). CDR3 length: 11 amino acids. Trimming cost V 6 bases and J 5 bases, with 10 bases left between them. The chain has TRBV20-1 and TRBJ1-2; D not resolved. This TCR derives from a man in his late teens or twenties who had mild COVID-19 (a few samples of this study predate the infection). Cell type and time point are not known. Sequenced material: PBMCs or a T cell subset sorted from them (not recorded which). CDR3: CSALSEYGYTF. The CDR3 DNA is TGCAGTGCCTTGAGCGAGTATGGCTACACCTTC.